This T cell receptor (beta chain) is from a study of beta chain features in type 1 diabetes. CDR3 size: 14 residues. V was trimmed by 0 bases and J by 3 bases, leaving 9 bases between them. Germline V gene sequence: CDR1 SGHDT, CDR2 YYEEEE. Regarding this clone: As yet, its antigen is unknown.

Sequencing targeted expressed TCRB transcripts, as all isolated RNA had been reverse transcribed. Some clones are missing from TCRdb's copy, which holds only in-frame ones; the method was immunoSEQ multiplex PCR. This table has hundreds of thousands of clones, under 15% appearing once. Overall study findings and caveats: Moderate yet significant TCRB CDR3 shortening was seen in Type 1 diabetes patients in all four CD4+ subsets.

V is TRBV5-6 and J is TRBJ1-2; D is unresolved. The sample consisted of naive CD4+ T cells from blood. The sequence was obtained from a man aged 18 to 35 with type 1 diabetes. This CDR3 is CASSLGGGHYGYTF. The CDR3, as DNA: TGTGCCAGCAGCTTGGGAGGAGGGCACTATGGCTACACCTTC.